This TCR beta chain originates from a study of a mutant IDH1 vaccine in newly diagnosed glioma. The data were produced by immunoSEQ multiplex PCR, yet TCRdb's version contains in-frame clones alone and is incomplete. The sample contains about 66,000 clones, approximately 84% of which appear only once. To note about this clone: Antigen: not known.

Stated time point: week 11, during vaccination. What each vaccine dose contained was 300 ug of mutant IDH1 20-mer peptide, accompanied by topical imiquimod. The sample here was PBMCs, taken from a glioma patient whose treatment included an IDH1 peptide vaccine. The receptor was derived from a woman between 50 and 59 years old with glioma.

CDR3 loop: CASSQGTVTAYGYTF. DNA of the CDR3: TGTGCCAGCAGCCAGGGAACGGTAACGGCCTATGGCTACACCTTC. The rearrangement uses TRBV21-1 and TRBJ1-2; the table gives TRBD1 as D, unverified against the DNA. TRBV21-1 is noted as a pseudogene. The CDR3 spans 15 residues.